The 3 T cell receptor beta chains below all came from one sample that was sequenced in a study of T-cell memory formation after mild COVID-19. TCRdb reprocessed the 5' RACE reads with MiXCR, giving one entry per CDR3 protein. The sample holds 100,000 or so distinct CDR3 sequences, roughly 11% seen once. Sequencing was done on a sample of PBMCs or a T cell subset sorted from them (not recorded which). The receptors originated from a man younger than 30 who had mild COVID-19 (a few samples of this study predate the infection). Cell type and time point are not known.

This clonotype was observed a handful of times. The chain combines TRBV2 with TRBJ2-7; unclear D gene. The CDR3 spans 13 residues. Germline V CDR1 and CDR2: SNHLY, FYNNEI. V lost 8 bases, J lost 3 bases, and 14 bases lay in between. In DNA, the CDR3 is TGTGCCAGCCAGTATAGGACGGACTACGAGCAGTACGTC. The encoded protein is CASQYRTDYEQYV.

This clonotype has at least ten counts. The V call is TRBV27, the J call TRBJ2-7, with D possibly matching TRBD1 (5 bases). V was pared by 5 bases and J by 0 bases, with 11 bases between. Germline assignment: CDR1 MNHEY and CDR2 SMNVEV (reference sequence). The CDR3 is made up of 14 amino acids. The CDR3 is CASSPRTTSYEQYV. In DNA form, the CDR3 reads TGTGCCAGCAGTCCTAGGACAACCTCCTACGAGCAGTACGTC.

The chain links TRBV12-3 or TRBV12-4 to TRBJ2-3; D remains ambiguous. The CDR3 runs to 12 residues. Trimming left V 4 bases short and J 5 bases short, with 7 bases between. The chain's CDR3 is CASSYTLDTQYF. The CDR3 coding sequence is TGTGCCAGCAGTTACACGTTAGATACGCAGTATTTT.